Each of the 8 T cell receptor beta chains below was sequenced from the same sample in a study of cytomegalovirus exposure and HLA in healthy donors. Amplification used 60 Vbeta primers and 13 Jbeta primers. Assay used: immunoSEQ multiplex PCR; TCRdb lists only in-frame clones, some missing. The data hold about 130,000 clones, with about three quarters observed a single time. Sequences were obtained from PBMCs. These receptors all come from a male donor in good health and CMV-seronegative.

This rearrangement joins TRBV10-2 to TRBJ2-3; 11 nucleotides match TRBD2. V gave up 7 bases and J gave up 4 bases; unmatched junction bases: 4. CDR3 length: 14 residues. The germline V gene encodes CDR1 WSHSY and CDR2 SAAADI. CDR3 DNA sequence: TGCGCCAGCACACTAGCGGGAGAGGCAGATACGCAGTATTTT. Protein sequence: CASTLAGEADTQYF.

CDR3 loop: CASSEGQIRETQYF. The DNA of the CDR3 is TGTGCCAGCAGTGAAGGACAGATTAGAGAGACCCAGTACTTC. The chain couples TRBV25-1 to TRBJ2-5; tentative D call: TRBD1 (6 bases). Germline V gives CDR1 MGHDK, CDR2 SYGVNS. Trimming took off 2 bases at V and 4 bases at J, with 11 bases between the two ends. This CDR3 is 14 amino acids long.

The chain couples TRBV5-1 to TRBJ2-1; 7 bases match TRBD1. Germline V gene sequence: CDR1 SGHRS, CDR2 YFSETQ. J was trimmed by 4 bases and V by 4 bases; bases with no gene match: 8. This CDR3 region has 15 residues. The CDR3 loop is CASSLTGTNYNEQFF. The CDR3 DNA reads as TGCGCCAGCAGCCTGACAGGGACCAATTACAATGAGCAGTTCTTC.

J is TRBJ1-6 and V is TRBV5-1; TRBD1 aligns across 8 bases. Unmatched junction bases numbered 10, after V lost 4 bases and J lost 7 bases. Per germline, CDR1 SGHRS and CDR2 YFSETQ. CDR3 size: 16 residues. The CDR3 reads CASSPRTTGENSPLHF. The CDR3 DNA follows: TGCGCCAGCAGCCCGAGAACGACAGGGGAGAATTCACCCCTCCACTTT.

The chain combines TRBV4-1 with TRBJ2-1; 7 bases map to TRBD1. Trimming removed 0 bases from V and 4 bases from J; junction bases left unmatched: 6. Germline V gene data show CDR1 as MGHRA and CDR2 as YSYEKL. The CDR3 runs to 16 residues. CDR3 sequence: CASSQDPNRGYNEQFF. As DNA, the CDR3 is TGCGCCAGCAGCCAAGATCCTAACAGGGGTTACAATGAGCAGTTCTTC.

The CDR3: CASSPPARGDTQYF. CDR3 DNA sequence: TGTGCCAGCTCACCTCCGGCCAGAGGGGATACGCAGTATTTT. The genes are TRBV18 and TRBJ2-3, with TRBD2 as a possible D gene (5 bases). Germline V CDR1 and CDR2: KGHSH, LQKENI. CDR3 length: 14 amino acids. The V end lost 3 bases, the J end lost 6 bases, and 13 bases lay between the germline ends. Based on the CDR3 plus reference TRBV18 and TRBJ2-3, the full variable domain is NAGVMQNPRHLVRRRGQEARLRCSPMKGHSHVYWYRQLPEEGLKFMVYLQKENIIDESGMPKERFSAEFPKEGPSILRIQQVVRGDSAAYFCASSPPARGDTQYFGPGTRLTVL.

The gene calls are TRBV5-4 and TRBJ2-7, with D uncertain. Between the trimmed V and J ends, which lost 0 bases and 2 bases, there was a span of 12 bases. This CDR3 spans 15 amino acids. Germline lookup yields CDR1 SGHNT and CDR2 YYREEE (reference sequence). The CDR3 sequence is CASSLDRSRTYEQYF. The CDR3 region has the DNA TGTGCCAGCAGCTTGGATCGGTCCAGGACCTACGAGCAGTACTTC.

The chain links TRBV7-2 to TRBJ2-5; 12 bases match TRBD2. The ends lost 1 base at V and 5 bases at J; junction bases unmatched: 8. The CDR3 loop spans 17 amino acids. CDR1 SGHTA and CDR2 FQGNSA come from the germline V gene. The CDR3 is CASSLVGLAGGRETQYF. In DNA form, the CDR3 reads TGTGCCAGCAGCTTAGTTGGTCTAGCGGGGGGGCGTGAGACCCAGTACTTC.